These 25 T cell receptor beta chains were sequenced from one sample in a study of OX40 agonist ivuxolimab in advanced cancers. Libraries were made using the immunoSEQ multiplex PCR assay. What TCRdb holds here is the immuneACCESS table cut down to in-frame rearrangements. Part of the clones is not present; checked against another copy, under half of the missing clones reflect an unresolved V gene, and the others are unexplained. This sample comprises 70,000 to 85,000 clones, around 94% of them detected only once. The leading ten clones occupy 11% of the sample. The sequencing here drew on CD4+ or CD8+ T cells sorted from blood, taken in a trial of the OX40 agonist ivuxolimab. These receptors were obtained from an adult with an advanced solid tumor such as melanoma, head and neck, liver or kidney cancer.

The chain couples TRBV7-3 to TRBJ2-2; perhaps TRBD1 as D (5 bases). CDR1 is SGHTA and CDR2 is FQGTGA in the germline V gene. V shed 3 bases and J shed 8 bases, with 7 bases lying between them. The CDR3 spans 12 residues. As DNA, the CDR3 is TGTGCCAGCAGCTTTCAGGGTGGGGAGCTGTTTTTT. Protein product: CASSFQGGELFF.

The V gene is TRBV7-8, the J gene TRBJ2-1, with 9 bases aligning to TRBD1. The CDR3 has 18 amino acids. The junction had 11 bases not matched to a gene; V was cut back by 0 bases and J by 5 bases. Germline-derived CDR1 and CDR2 are SGHVS and FQNEAQ. DNA for the CDR3: TGTGCCAGCAGCTTAGCAGGTGGATGGACAGGGGTCCACAATGAGCAGTTCTTC. It yields the protein CASSLAGGWTGVHNEQFF.

A few counts support this clone. V and J are TRBV7-3 and TRBJ1-1; 8 bases align to TRBD1. The CDR3 extends over 15 amino acids. Germline CDR1 and CDR2: SGHTA and FQGTGA. The J segment lost 0 bases and the V segment lost 3 bases, leaving 3 bases of the junction unmatched. CDR3 protein: CASSLTGEMNTEAFF. As DNA, the CDR3 is TGTGCCAGCAGCTTGACAGGGGAAATGAACACTGAAGCTTTCTTT.

The V call is TRBV7-2, the J call TRBJ2-7; 9 positions agree with TRBD2. The V and J ends lost 1 base and 1 base, in that order; junction bases with no gene match: 2. The CDR3 covers 15 residues. Germline assignment: CDR1 SGHTA and CDR2 FQGNSA. CDR3 DNA sequence: TGTGCCAGCAGCTTAGGGGCGGGAGGGTCCTACGAGCAGTACTTC. As protein: CASSLGAGGSYEQYF.

This clone was detected once. The gene calls are TRBV4-1 and TRBJ2-7, with 10 bases aligning to TRBD2. There are 16 residues in the CDR3. Per germline, CDR1 MGHRA and CDR2 YSYEKL. J lost 3 bases, V lost 4 bases, and 9 bases had no gene match. CDR3 nucleotide sequence: TGCGCCAGCAGCCTTACGAGACTAGCGGGCGACTACGAGCAGTACTTC. Translated, it gives CASSLTRLAGDYEQYF.

This chain connects TRBV2 to TRBJ2-5; D may be TRBD2 (6 bases). The V gene's germline CDR1 is SNHLY and CDR2 FYNNEI. The CDR3 has 13 residues. V was trimmed by 2 bases and J by 3 bases, leaving 7 bases between them. The CDR3 bases are TGTGCCAGCAGTGAATGGAGGGAAGAGACCCAGTACTTC. Translated: CASSEWREETQYF.

CDR3 nucleotide sequence: TGCGCCAGCAGCCATGCGGGAGCCGAGCAGTTCTTC. Translation gives CASSHAGAEQFF. V gene TRBV5-1 combines with J gene TRBJ2-1, with 7 bases that match TRBD2. Germline CDR1 SGHRS, CDR2 YFSETQ. The CDR3 consists of 12 residues. Trimming cost V 4 bases and J 10 bases; bases outside gene matches: 5.

The V gene is TRBV4-2, the J gene TRBJ2-3; TRBD2 aligns across 14 bases. The CDR3 sequence is 16 residues long. Germline assignment: CDR1 LGHNA and CDR2 YNFKEQ. J lost 4 bases, V lost 4 bases, and 4 bases had no gene match. CDR3 loop: CASSPPGLAGADTQYF. The CDR3 nucleotides read TGTGCCAGCAGCCCGCCGGGACTAGCGGGAGCAGATACGCAGTATTTT.

J is TRBJ1-2 and V is TRBV27; 8 bases are a match to TRBD1. V was clipped by 5 bases and J by 3 bases; unmatched bases: 5. The CDR3 loop spans 14 amino acids. Germline V CDR1 and CDR2: MNHEY, SMNVEV (reference sequence). Here the CDR3 DNA reads TGTGCCAGCAGTACCCCGGGACAGGACTATGGCTACACCTTC. Translation gives CASSTPGQDYGYTF.

The CDR3 loop is CAWSVQGNQPQHF. The CDR3 DNA reads TGTGCCTGGAGTGTACAGGGAAATCAGCCCCAGCATTTT. The chain couples TRBV30 to TRBJ1-5, with a tentative D call TRBD1 (6 bases). V was trimmed by 0 bases and J by 4 bases, leaving 7 bases between them. The CDR3 has 13 residues. CDR1 is GTSNPN and CDR2 is SVGIG in the germline V gene (reference sequence).

This clone was seen once. The chain links TRBV7-9 to TRBJ2-2; no clear D gene. Deletions cut 0 bases from V and 5 bases from J, with 7 bases between. The CDR3 is 14 residues long. Germline CDR1 reads SEHNR; CDR2 reads FQNEAQ (reference sequence). CDR3 protein: CASSLALGTGELFF. CDR3 coding DNA: TGTGCCAGCAGCTTAGCGCTAGGTACCGGGGAGCTGTTTTTT.

This clone showed up just a few times. The chain links TRBV4-3 to TRBJ2-2; possibly TRBD1 for D (6 bases). The germline gives CDR1 LGHNA, CDR2 YSLEER. Trimming removed 2 bases from V and 6 bases from J, with 10 bases in between. This CDR3 comprises 14 residues. The CDR3 nucleotides read TGCGCCAGCAGCCAATTCAGGGGCGCCGGGGAGCTGTTTTTT. Amino acid sequence: CASSQFRGAGELFF.

The rearrangement joins TRBV7-8 to TRBJ2-1, with D possibly matching TRBD2 (6 bases). Deletions cut 4 bases from V and 13 bases from J, with 20 bases between. This CDR3 has 14 amino acids. Per germline, CDR1 SGHVS and CDR2 FQNEAQ. In nucleotides, the CDR3 is TGTGCCAGCAGCTCGGCTCTAATGGGAGGCGGTCAGTTCTTC. Its translation is CASSSALMGGGQFF.

The CDR3 nucleotides read TGTGCCAGCAGCGTAGATGGCCACCCAGAGACCCAGTACTTC. Translation: CASSVDGHPETQYF. The rearrangement joins TRBV9 to TRBJ2-5; D not certain. With 0 bases removed from V and 4 bases from J, the gap between germline ends came to 10 bases. The length of the CDR3 is 14 residues. CDR1 and CDR2 from the germline V gene are SGDLS and YYNGEE.

The chain uses TRBV28 and TRBJ1-2, with D uncertain. This CDR3 is built from 14 residues. With 2 bases removed from V and 6 bases from J, the gap between germline ends came to 13 bases. In germline, CDR1 is MDHEN, CDR2 SYDVKM. CDR3 sequence (DNA): TGTGCCAGCAGTTTAACACGGATTTCTCATGGCTACACCTTC. It encodes CASSLTRISHGYTF.

This clone was seen a single time. The chain has TRBV7-8 and TRBJ1-1; the match to TRBD1 covers 8 bases. Germline CDR1 is SGHVS and CDR2 is FQNEAQ. This CDR3 is built from 15 residues. The trim removed 3 bases at V and 0 bases at J, leaving 3 bases unmatched. The CDR3 nucleotides are TGTGCCAGCAGCTTGTTACAGGGGGTGAACACTGAAGCTTTCTTT. Translation gives CASSLLQGVNTEAFF.

This clone appeared a few times. The rearrangement links TRBV27 to TRBJ2-2, with a weak D call TRBD2 (5 bases). Trimming removed 10 bases from V and 6 bases from J, with 18 bases in between. The CDR3 spans 14 residues. Germline CDR1 reads MNHEY; CDR2 reads SMNVEV (reference sequence). The CDR3 reads CATSLGDLAGELFF. In DNA form, the CDR3 reads TGTGCCACCTCTCTGGGAGACCTTGCCGGGGAGCTGTTTTTT.

V and J are TRBV29-1 and TRBJ1-1; D ambiguous. Trimming removed 4 bases at V and 6 bases at J, with 12 bases between. This CDR3 is built from 12 residues. Germline values: CDR1 SQVTM, CDR2 ANQGSEA. As DNA, the CDR3 is TGCAGCGTTGTATCAGGCGAGGCTGAAGCTTTCTTT. Translation gives CSVVSGEAEAFF.

The chain employs TRBV5-5 and TRBJ2-1; the D gene is possibly TRBD1 (5 bases). CDR3 length: 14 residues. Looked up from germline, CDR1 is SGHKS and CDR2 is YYEKEE (reference sequence). V was clipped by 0 bases and J by 4 bases, with 8 bases between them. CDR3 amino acids: CASSLDRGYNEQFF. The DNA for the CDR3 is TGTGCCAGCAGCTTGGATAGGGGATACAATGAGCAGTTCTTC.

The chain recombines TRBV11-3 with TRBJ1-4, with D possibly TRBD1 on 5 matching bases. The length of the CDR3 is 13 residues. The V gene lost 4 bases and the J gene lost 8 bases, with 11 bases spanning the gap. Per the germline V gene, CDR1 is SGHNT and CDR2 is YENEEA. CDR3 sequence (DNA): TGTGCCAGCAGCTCCTATGGGACGGAAAAACTGTTTTTT. Translated, it gives CASSSYGTEKLFF.

This chain joins TRBV28 and TRBJ2-1; 12 nucleotides match TRBD2. The junction had 8 bases not matched to a gene; V was cut back by 6 bases and J by 8 bases. The CDR3 contains 15 residues. CDR1 and CDR2 from the germline V gene are MDHEN and SYDVKM. In DNA form, the CDR3 reads TGTGCCAGCAGACCACTAGCGGGAGGTACGGATGAGCAGTTCTTC. This sequence encodes CASRPLAGGTDEQFF.

This chain connects TRBV9 to TRBJ1-2; TRBD1 might be the D (5 bases). Germline V CDR1 and CDR2: SGDLS, YYNGEE. This CDR3 has 15 amino acids. Trimming shortened V by 0 bases and J by 7 bases, and 16 bases separated the two germline ends. The CDR3 sequence is CASSVVGDSSGGYTF. The CDR3 nucleotides read TGTGCCAGCAGCGTAGTCGGAGACAGTTCAGGTGGCTACACCTTC.

The chain joins TRBV4-2 to TRBJ1-1, with D possibly matching TRBD1 (5 bases). V was cut by 9 bases and J by 8 bases, with 22 bases left in between. The CDR3 totals 14 residues. Germline CDR1 reads LGHNA; CDR2 reads YNFKEQ. The CDR3 DNA is TGTGCCAGTAGTAACCGGGACGGCTTTCCAGAAGCTTTCTTT. Translating gives CASSNRDGFPEAFF.

V gene TRBV10-2 combines with J gene TRBJ2-1; TRBD2 matches 9 bases. V lost 4 bases and J lost 4; bases outside the gene matches: 5. The CDR3 totals 15 residues. Germline CDR1 and CDR2: WSHSY and SAAADI. The CDR3 loop reads CASSGPLAGYNEQFF. The CDR3 DNA reads as TGCGCCAGCAGTGGACCTCTAGCGGGATACAATGAGCAGTTCTTC.

The chain links TRBV4-1 to TRBJ2-5; 11 bases align to TRBD2. CDR3 size: 16 residues. J lost 4 bases, V lost 4 bases, and 8 bases had no gene match. Germline CDR1 reads MGHRA; CDR2 reads YSYEKL. This CDR3 is CASSRDTGLAGETQYF. The CDR3 DNA follows: TGCGCCAGCAGCCGAGACACCGGACTAGCGGGAGAGACCCAGTACTTC.